This T cell receptor (beta chain) is drawn from a study of control samples from healthy donors and cancer patients. The data were produced by immunoSEQ multiplex PCR, yet TCRdb's version contains in-frame clones alone and is incomplete. The profile shows some 82,000 clones, approximately 87% of them singletons. J lost 0 bases, V lost 5 bases, and 4 bases had no gene match. Per germline, CDR1 SGHTA and CDR2 FQGTGA. The CDR3 contains 16 residues. This clonotype was obtained from a man aged 45-65 years in good health. This chain joins TRBV7-3 and TRBJ2-6; 7 bases are shared with TRBD1. The sample was blood. The CDR3 DNA reads TGTGCCAGCAGCCGACAGGGATTCTCTGGGGCCAACGTCCTGACTTTC. This translates into CASSRQGFSGANVLTF.